This TCR beta chain was captured by sequencing in a study of blood T cell repertoires in COVID-19. About the research overall: The United States, Italy and Spain provided the acute and convalescent COVID-19 samples. Sample material is recorded as cDNA or gDNA derived from T cells, B-cell-depleted T cells, or PBMCs.

With 5 bases clipped from V and 1 base from J, the junction kept 6 bases outside the gene matches. Per germline, CDR1 SGHVS and CDR2 FNYEAQ. The CDR3 totals 16 residues. Method: immunoSEQ multiplex PCR; TCRdb's copy keeps in-frame clones and lacks some. This table holds about 91,000 clones, 88% found once. The specimen sequenced was peripheral blood. V is TRBV7-6 and J is TRBJ2-2, with 8 nucleotides matching TRBD2. The sequence derives from a woman aged 80 or over with active COVID-19. CDR3 in amino acids: CASSPLAGKNTGELFF. CDR3 coding DNA: TGTGCCAGCAGCCCTCTAGCGGGCAAGAACACCGGGGAGCTGTTTTTT.